What follows describes a single T cell receptor beta chain. Mouse gene names and germline throughout. The observed sequence ends 1 residue before the CDR3 terminus, with the missing tail filled in from the germline J gene. Distinct nucleotide sequences in the sample also encode this CDR3. Time point here: mouse harvest day 7 after allogeneic transplant. The graft held 10^6 splenic CD5+ T cells and 10^7 T-cell-depleted bone marrow cells. These data belong to a study of tissue T cells after allogeneic stem cell transplantation. Generated by immunoSEQ multiplex PCR, the TCRdb table keeps only in-frame clones and is missing some. The data contain 10,000 or so clones, about two fifths of them singletons. CDR3 length: 11 residues. V shed 4 bases and J shed 4 bases, with 5 bases lying between them. The germline CDR1 and CDR2 sequences are KGHPV and FQNQEV (reference sequence).

V gene TRBV26 combines with J gene TRBJ2-7; D gene unclear. The specimen sequenced was skin. The TCR was taken from a female BALB/c mouse given C57BL/6 T cells with graft-versus-host disease after an allogeneic hematopoietic cell transplant. The CDR3 DNA, read in part, is TGTGCCAGCAGTCCACAGTATGAACAGTAC. Its translation: CASSPQYEQY. The complete CDR3 protein is CASSPQYEQYF.